The next 26 T cell receptor beta chains were all read from a single sample in a study of T cells in Graves' hyperthyroidism and ophthalmopathy. RNA transcripts gave rise to amplified TCR beta CDR3 regions. The study used the HTBI primer set for a first-round RT-PCR of the TCR CDR3. TCRdb used MiXCR to reprocess the multiplex PCR reads, holding one entry per CDR3 protein. The table has 200,000 to 300,000 distinct CDR3 sequences, approximately 16% seen once. Source material: blood. These receptors were taken from a woman aged 18-30 years with Graves' ophthalmopathy.

Ten or more counts support this clonotype. The chain employs TRBV20-1 and TRBJ1-6; 12 bases line up with TRBD1. The V gene's germline CDR1 is DFQATT and CDR2 SNEGSKA (reference sequence). Unmatched junction bases numbered 3, after V lost 2 bases and J lost 10 bases. The CDR3 covers 14 residues. The CDR3 is CSARTGTGGSPLHF. Here the CDR3 DNA reads TGCAGTGCTAGAACCGGGACAGGGGGCTCACCCCTCCACTTT.

This clonotype occurred many times. The CDR3 DNA reads as TGTGCCAGCAGCTTGGATTGGCCGGGACTAGCGGAGGCCCAAACGAGCTCCTACGAGCAGTACTTC. Encoded protein: CASSLDWPGLAEAQTSSYEQYF. The chain uses TRBV7-6 and TRBJ2-7, with 11 bases identical to TRBD2. The CDR3 extends over 22 amino acids. CDR1 SGHVS and CDR2 FNYEAQ come from the germline V gene. Unmatched junction bases numbered 22, after V lost 3 bases and J lost 0 bases.

There are many counts of this clonotype. This chain joins TRBV5-1 and TRBJ1-4, with 9 bases lining up with TRBD1. V trimming: 4 bases; J trimming: 6 bases; junction bases outside the gene matches: 13. Germline CDR1 is SGHRS and CDR2 is YFSETQ. This CDR3 spans 17 amino acids. CDR3 sequence: CASSQYSPQGAYEKLFF. In nucleotides, the CDR3 is TGCGCCAGCAGCCAATACAGCCCACAGGGGGCGTATGAAAAACTGTTTTTT.

This clonotype occurred a few times. This may be a read error: a much more frequent sequence differs by one nucleotide. V and J are TRBV7-9 and TRBJ2-1, with TRBD2 as a possible D gene (5 bases). Germline assignment: CDR1 SEHNR and CDR2 FQNEAQ (reference sequence). The CDR3 runs 15 residues. In DNA form, the CDR3 reads TGTGCCAGCAGCTTTGTGGCTACCCCCGGAGGTGAGCAGCTCTTC. Translating it yields CASSFVATPGGEQLF.

There are a few counts of this clonotype. The chain joins TRBV4-3 to TRBJ2-3, with TRBD2 matching over 12 bases. The germline CDR1 and CDR2 sequences are LGHNA and YSLEER. This CDR3 region has 16 residues. The ends lost 0 bases at V and 14 bases at J; junction bases unmatched: 12. In DNA, the CDR3 is TGCGCCAGCAGCCAAGAGACTAGCGGGAGTATAGGACGGGGGTATTTT. Amino acids: CASSQETSGSIGRGYF.

This clonotype came up many times. The V and J genes are TRBV2 and TRBJ1-5, with D perhaps matching TRBD1 (6 bases). Germline CDR1 is SNHLY and CDR2 is FYNNEI. The ends were cut back, 0 bases at V and 5 bases at J, with 11 bases in the middle. The CDR3 extends over 15 amino acids. The CDR3: CASSEATGYHQPQHF. The CDR3 nucleotides are TGTGCCAGCAGTGAAGCTACAGGGTACCATCAGCCCCAGCATTTT.

This clonotype was seen ten or more times. The V gene is TRBV6-2 or TRBV6-3, the J gene TRBJ2-3; 11 bases are shared with TRBD2. V dropped 2 bases and J dropped 4; count of bases not matched to a gene: 5. This CDR3 has 16 amino acids. CDR1 is MNHEY, CDR2 SVGEGT, per germline. DNA for the CDR3: TGTGCCAGCAGTTACACTACTAGCGGGAGCTCAGATACGCAGTATTTT. This encodes CASSYTTSGSSDTQYF.

The chain recombines TRBV2 with TRBJ2-1; TRBD2 matches at 13 bases. This CDR3 has 16 amino acids. The ends lost 7 bases at V and 6 bases at J; junction bases unmatched: 9. Germline V gene lookup returns CDR1 SNHLY and CDR2 FYNNEI. The CDR3 DNA is TGTGCCAGCAATTCTGGGACTAGCGGGAATGTCAATGAGCAGTTCTTC. Encoded protein: CASNSGTSGNVNEQFF.

This clonotype was recorded a few times. V and J are TRBV5-4 and TRBJ2-5; 13 positions match TRBD2. Germline V gene data show CDR1 as SGHNT and CDR2 as YYREEE (reference sequence). This CDR3 is 16 amino acids long. V lost 4 bases to trimming and J lost 2 bases; unmatched junction nucleotides: 5. CDR3 DNA: TGTGCCAGCAGCACCCTACTAGCGGGGGGGCAAGAGACCCAGTACTTC. Translation: CASSTLLAGGQETQYF.

The chain couples TRBV9 to TRBJ1-2; perhaps TRBD1 as D (5 bases). CDR1 and CDR2 (germline): SGDLS, YYNGEE. Trimming removed 4 bases at V and 6 bases at J, with 16 bases between. The CDR3 extends over 14 amino acids. The CDR3 here is CASSPPGPNDGYTF. The CDR3, as DNA: TGTGCCAGCAGCCCACCGGGGCCGAACGATGGCTACACCTTC.

The chain uses TRBV9 and TRBJ1-4; the D is unclear. The CDR3 covers 14 residues. In germline, CDR1 is SGDLS, CDR2 YYNGEE. With 0 bases removed from V and 5 bases from J, the gap between germline ends came to 8 bases. CDR3: CASSVDDQNEKLFF. The CDR3 bases are TGTGCCAGCAGCGTAGATGATCAAAATGAAAAACTGTTTTTT.

The genes are TRBV9 and TRBJ1-1, with D possibly being TRBD1 (5 bases). Trimming left V 4 bases short and J 4 bases short, with 14 bases between. The length of the CDR3 is 14 residues. CDR1 is SGDLS, CDR2 YYNGEE, per germline. CDR3 coding DNA: TGTGCCAGCAGCCCCCGAGGGGCCCCCACTGAAGCTTTCTTT. Amino acids: CASSPRGAPTEAFF.

This clonotype was seen repeatedly, ten times or more. The chain has TRBV11-2 and TRBJ2-1, with 8 bases aligning to TRBD2. Looked up from germline, CDR1 is SGHAT and CDR2 is FQNNGV. The ends lost 4 bases at V and 7 bases at J; junction bases unmatched: 15. CDR3 size: 17 residues. CDR3 region: CASSSRQRLAGINEQFF. The CDR3 coding sequence is TGTGCCAGCAGCTCCCGCCAGCGGCTAGCGGGTATTAATGAGCAGTTCTTC.

This clonotype was detected ten times or more. The genes are TRBV10-3 and TRBJ1-2; TRBD1 agrees at 11 bases. The length of the CDR3 is 14 residues. Germline V gene data show CDR1 as ENHRY and CDR2 as SYGVKD. After removal of 6 bases from V and 3 bases from J, the junction contained 3 bases not matched to a gene. The CDR3 DNA reads TGTGCCATCAGCTTGGGACAGGGGGACTATGGCTACACCTTC. This translates into CAISLGQGDYGYTF.

This clonotype has a count of ten or more. The chain employs TRBV2 and TRBJ2-1; weak D call: TRBD2 (6 bases). Germline assignment: CDR1 SNHLY and CDR2 FYNNEI. The CDR3 contains 12 residues. The ends were cut back, 6 bases at V and 8 bases at J, with 11 bases in the middle. The CDR3 region is CASRRGGDEQFF. CDR3 bases: TGTGCCAGCAGGCGAGGAGGGGATGAGCAGTTCTTC. Filled out from reference TRBV2 and TRBJ2-1, the complete variable domain reads EPEVTQTPSHQVTQMGQEVILRCVPISNHLYFYWYRQILGQKVEFLVSFYNNEISEKSEIFDDQFSVERPDGSNFTLKIRSTKLEDSAMYFCASRRGGDEQFFGPGTRLTVL.

This clonotype was counted ten times or more. This rearrangement joins TRBV10-3 to TRBJ1-2; D is unclear. Per the germline V gene, CDR1 is ENHRY and CDR2 is SYGVKD. V was cut by 4 bases and J by 8 bases, with 11 bases left in between. The CDR3 is 12 residues long. CDR3 sequence: CAISGSGEGYTF. The CDR3, as DNA: TGTGCCATCAGTGGGTCAGGAGAGGGCTACACCTTC.

The table lists this clonotype with many counts. V gene TRBV20-1 combines with J gene TRBJ1-6; the D is unclear. Trimming shortened V by 0 bases and J by 0 bases, and 6 bases separated the two germline ends. This CDR3 has 15 residues. The germline V gene has CDR1 DFQATT and CDR2 SNEGSKA (reference sequence). The CDR3 sequence is CSARERSSYNSPLHF. As DNA, the CDR3 is TGCAGTGCTAGAGAGAGGAGCTCCTATAATTCACCCCTCCACTTT.

This clonotype has ten or more counts. For the CDR3, the DNA is TGTGCCAGCAGCCAAGATGGCTACTACAATGAGCAGTTCTTC. Encoded protein: CASSQDGYYNEQFF. The V gene is TRBV3-1, the J gene TRBJ2-1; D not resolved. This CDR3 is built from 14 residues. Germline V gives CDR1 LGHDT, CDR2 YNNKEL (reference sequence). With 0 bases removed from V and 3 bases from J, the gap between germline ends came to 6 bases.

The sample holds a few counts of this clonotype. This chain joins TRBV28 and TRBJ2-2, with 8 bases lining up with TRBD1. The V segment lost 7 bases and the J segment 7 bases; nucleotides outside the gene matches: 17. CDR1 is MDHEN, CDR2 SYDVKM, per germline. The CDR3 extends over 17 amino acids. The CDR3 region is CASTVPGQVHGFGELFF. DNA of the CDR3: TGTGCCAGCACTGTCCCGGGACAGGTCCACGGTTTCGGGGAGCTGTTTTTT.

This clonotype was picked up one time. The V and J genes are TRBV5-1 and TRBJ1-1; 9 bases align to TRBD1. Germline CDR1 SGHRS, CDR2 YFSETQ. V dropped 0 bases and J dropped 0; count of bases not matched to a gene: 6. The CDR3 has 17 amino acids. DNA of the CDR3: TGCGCCAGCAGCTTGGGGACAGGGGTGTATATGAACACTGAAGCTTTCTTT. Translated, it gives CASSLGTGVYMNTEAFF.

This clonotype was counted ten times or more. The chain couples TRBV5-5 to TRBJ1-5; TRBD1 matches 7 bases. Germline CDR1 reads SGHKS; CDR2 reads YYEKEE (reference sequence). Trimming removed 3 bases from V and 2 bases from J; junction bases left unmatched: 5. This CDR3 region has 15 residues. The CDR3 reads CASSSWGQRNQPQHF. DNA of the CDR3: TGTGCCAGCAGCTCCTGGGGACAGCGCAATCAGCCCCAGCATTTT.

This clonotype occurred many times. The chain recombines TRBV3-1 with TRBJ1-6; 9 bases agree with TRBD1. Germline trimming cut 3 bases from V and 9 bases from J; bases unmatched to any gene: 6. The CDR3 is 15 residues long. Germline V gene lookup returns CDR1 LGHDT and CDR2 YNNKEL (reference sequence). The CDR3 here is CASSHLTGGGSPLHF. CDR3 in DNA: TGTGCCAGCAGCCATCTAACAGGGGGCGGTTCACCCCTCCACTTT.

On this clonotype: A read error may explain this, as a much larger clone is one base away. This chain connects TRBV3-1 to TRBJ2-5, with D possibly being TRBD1 (6 bases). The DNA end is a closer match to TRBJ2-1, so the J assignment may be wrong. The CDR3 is 17 amino acids. Germline CDR1 reads LGHDT; CDR2 reads YNNKEL (reference sequence). CDR3 sequence reads: CASSAGSGAPPQETQFF. For the CDR3, the DNA is TGTGCCAGCAGCGCCGGTTCAGGGGCGCCCCCCCAAGAGACCCAGTTCTTC.

V and J are TRBV19 and TRBJ2-3; D gene ambiguous. Germline V gene lookup returns CDR1 LNHDA and CDR2 SQIVND (reference sequence). CDR3 length equals 13 residues. V shed 3 bases and J shed 5 bases, with 9 bases lying between them. The CDR3 region has the DNA TGTGCCAGTAGTATTATGGCTGTAGATACGCAGTATTTT. Translating gives CASSIMAVDTQYF. Looking up the rest from reference TRBV19 and TRBJ2-3 gives the full variable domain: DGGITQSPKYLFRKEGQNVTLSCEQNLNHDAMYWYRQDPGQGLRLIYYSQIVNDFQKGDIAEGYSVSREKKESFPLTVTSAQKNPTAFYLCASSIMAVDTQYFGPGTRLTVL.

Many counts were recorded for this clonotype. J is TRBJ1-1 and V is TRBV28; TRBD1 matches at 8 bases. CDR1 is MDHEN, CDR2 SYDVKM, per germline. V lost 5 bases and J lost 2; bases outside the gene matches: 13. The CDR3 is 17 amino acids. CDR3 sequence reads: CASSPPQGDRLNTEAFF. CDR3 nucleotides: TGTGCCAGCAGTCCACCACAGGGGGATAGGCTAAACACTGAAGCTTTCTTT.

This clonotype was recorded many times. The rearrangement joins TRBV9 to TRBJ2-7, with 10 bases lining up with TRBD1. The V and J ends lost 3 bases and 11 bases, in that order; junction bases with no gene match: 8. Germline-derived CDR1 and CDR2 are SGDLS and YYNGEE. CDR3 length: 13 amino acids. DNA for the CDR3: TGTGCCAGCAGCGCCCGGGACAGGGGAGAGGAGTACTTC. Translation gives CASSARDRGEEYF. Full variable domain (outside the CDR3, taken from reference TRBV9 and TRBJ2-7): DSGVTQTPKHLITATGQRVTLRCSPRSGDLSVYWYQQSLDQGLQFLIQYYNGEERAKGNILERFSAQQFPDLHSELNLSSLELGDSALYFCASSARDRGEEYFGPGTRLTVT.